This passage covers 31 T cell receptor beta chains from one sample sequenced in a study of blood T cell repertoires in COVID-19. Libraries were prepared by immunoSEQ multiplex PCR; TCRdb keeps only in-frame clonotypes and omits some of them. The sample yields about 58,000 clones, over 75% seen once. Sequenced input: peripheral blood. Every receptor here comes from a woman in her sixties with active COVID-19.

This clone was detected only a few times. The chain couples TRBV9 to TRBJ1-4; no clear D. Germline assignment: CDR1 SGDLS and CDR2 YYNGEE. Trimming shortened V by 4 bases and J by 0 bases, and 7 bases separated the two germline ends. This CDR3 is 14 amino acids long. CDR3 DNA: TGTGCCAGCAGCCGTCAGGCAACTAATGAAAAACTGTTTTTT. This sequence encodes CASSRQATNEKLFF.

J is TRBJ2-1 and V is TRBV19, with 10 positions matching TRBD2. Germline CDR1 and CDR2: LNHDA and SQIVND (reference sequence). CDR3 length equals 15 residues. Trimming cost V 4 bases and J 7 bases; bases outside gene matches: 7. The CDR3 region is CASSSPSGGANEQFF. The CDR3 DNA follows: TGTGCCAGTAGTAGTCCCAGCGGGGGGGCTAATGAGCAGTTCTTC.

The chain joins TRBV2 to TRBJ1-6, with D perhaps TRBD1 (5 bases). Germline-derived CDR1 and CDR2 are SNHLY and FYNNEI. The CDR3 length is 15 residues. The V end was cut by 0 bases, the J end by 10 bases, with 13 bases between. The CDR3 DNA follows: TGTGCCAGCAGTGAAGCGGTAGCAGGGATATCACCCCTCCACTTT. Residues: CASSEAVAGISPLHF.

The rearrangement uses TRBV9 and TRBJ1-3, with D hard to call. The CDR3 runs 14 residues. CDR1 is SGDLS, CDR2 YYNGEE, per germline. The V gene lost 3 bases and the J gene lost 0 bases, with 7 bases spanning the gap. CDR3 region: CASSAGLSGNTIYF. In nucleotides, the CDR3 is TGTGCCAGCAGCGCCGGACTCTCTGGAAACACCATATATTTT.

The rearrangement uses TRBV12-3 or TRBV12-4 and TRBJ1-2, with 8 bases matching TRBD1. This CDR3 has 12 amino acids. With V trimmed by 5 bases and J by 8 bases, 4 bases remained unmatched. CDR3 in amino acids: CASSGQGRGYTF. The CDR3 nucleotides read TGTGCCAGCAGTGGACAGGGCCGGGGCTACACCTTC.

The rearrangement uses TRBV5-1 and TRBJ2-2; 7 bases align to TRBD1. J lost 3 bases, V lost 2 bases, and 4 bases had no gene match. The CDR3 runs 15 residues. CDR1 SGHRS and CDR2 YFSETQ come from the germline V gene. CDR3 in DNA: TGCGCCAGCAGCTTCAGGGGGATTGACACCGGGGAGCTGTTTTTT. Translated, it gives CASSFRGIDTGELFF.

The chain combines TRBV6-5 with TRBJ2-2, with D possibly being TRBD1 (5 bases). Germline assignment: CDR1 MNHEY and CDR2 SVGAGI. This CDR3 is 13 amino acids long. Trimming removed 5 bases at V and 5 bases at J, with 9 bases between. CDR3 protein: CASSPQGTGELFF. The CDR3 nucleotides are TGTGCCAGCAGTCCCCAGGGTACCGGGGAGCTGTTTTTT.

V and J are TRBV11-3 and TRBJ2-2; a possible D gene is TRBD2 (5 bases). The V gene lost 0 bases and the J gene lost 2 bases, with 7 bases spanning the gap. This CDR3 is built from 15 residues. The germline gives CDR1 SGHNT, CDR2 YENEEA. The CDR3 loop is CASSLEEGNTGELFF. The CDR3 DNA sequence: TGTGCCAGCAGCTTAGAAGAGGGTAACACCGGGGAGCTGTTTTTT.

The chain combines TRBV7-2 with TRBJ1-3; the match to TRBD1 covers 7 bases. The CDR3 is 15 residues long. Germline lookup yields CDR1 SGHTA and CDR2 FQGNSA. Unmatched junction bases numbered 8, after V lost 6 bases and J lost 3 bases. CDR3 amino acids: CASRTMGQLGNTIYF. The CDR3 bases are TGTGCCAGCAGGACCATGGGACAGCTTGGAAACACCATATATTTT.

The V gene is TRBV7-8, the J gene TRBJ1-6; possible D gene TRBD1, 6 bases. The V and J ends lost 4 bases and 10 bases respectively, with 17 bases between them. This CDR3 spans 15 amino acids. Germline CDR1 is SGHVS and CDR2 is FQNEAQ. CDR3 coding DNA: TGTGCCAGCAGCTCCATTTCGGACAGTATATCACCCCTCCACTTT. Protein sequence: CASSSISDSISPLHF.

This chain links TRBV29-1 with TRBJ1-2; a weak D match, TRBD1 (6 bases). Trimming took 6 bases from V and 8 from J, leaving 22 bases between them. The V gene's germline CDR1 is SQVTM and CDR2 ANQGSEA. The length of the CDR3 is 14 residues. The CDR3 nucleotides are TGCAGCGTGGCCCTCTTTGAGGGGGATAGGGGCTACACCTTC. Amino acid sequence: CSVALFEGDRGYTF.

The chain recombines TRBV5-4 with TRBJ1-1; the match to TRBD1 covers 8 bases. J was trimmed by 8 bases and V by 0 bases; bases with no gene match: 3. Germline V gene lookup returns CDR1 SGHNT and CDR2 YYREEE (reference sequence). The CDR3 is made up of 13 amino acids. CDR3 nucleotide sequence: TGTGCCAGCAGCTTGGGGGGGACAGGCGAAGCTTTCTTT. Amino acids: CASSLGGTGEAFF.

This clone was picked up a small number of times. The rearrangement uses TRBV6-2 or TRBV6-3 and TRBJ1-2; TRBD1 matches 8 bases. This CDR3 comprises 14 residues. Germline CDR1 MNHEY, CDR2 SVGEGT. The V and J ends lost 2 bases and 6 bases, in that order; junction bases with no gene match: 5. The CDR3 spells CASSYVRGRDGYTF. Here the CDR3 DNA reads TGTGCCAGCAGTTACGTCAGGGGGCGTGATGGCTACACCTTC.

The chain joins TRBV11-2 to TRBJ2-3; D is unresolved. CDR1 and CDR2 (germline): SGHAT, FQNNGV. CDR3 size: 15 residues. Deletions cut 3 bases from V and 0 bases from J, with 10 bases between. CDR3 sequence: CASSFVRTSTDTQYF. CDR3 bases: TGTGCCAGCAGCTTCGTCAGAACGAGCACAGATACGCAGTATTTT.

The rearrangement joins TRBV9 to TRBJ2-7; tentative D call: TRBD1 (6 bases). V lost 3 bases, J lost 3 bases, and 13 bases lay in between. From germline, CDR1 is SGDLS and CDR2 YYNGEE. The CDR3 is made up of 14 amino acids. The CDR3 sequence is CASSGHTGLYEQYF. The CDR3 nucleotides read TGTGCCAGCAGCGGCCACACAGGGCTCTACGAGCAGTACTTC. Together with reference TRBV9 and TRBJ2-7, the CDR3 gives the full variable domain: DSGVTQTPKHLITATGQRVTLRCSPRSGDLSVYWYQQSLDQGLQFLIQYYNGEERAKGNILERFSAQQFPDLHSELNLSSLELGDSALYFCASSGHTGLYEQYFGPGTRLTVT.

The chain has TRBV6-5 and TRBJ1-2, with unresolved D. From germline, CDR1 is MNHEY and CDR2 SVGAGI. There are 12 residues in the CDR3. V was pared by 6 bases and J by 8 bases, with 13 bases between. This CDR3 is CASRGGSGGYTF. The DNA of the CDR3 is TGTGCCAGCAGAGGAGGATCGGGGGGCTACACCTTC.

The genes are TRBV2 and TRBJ2-5; 8 bases match TRBD2. The length of the CDR3 is 12 residues. V lost 11 bases and J lost 5; bases outside the gene matches: 7. Germline CDR1 reads SNHLY; CDR2 reads FYNNEI. The CDR3 DNA sequence: TGTGCCGCGGGGGGCCTGGATGAGACCCAGTACTTC. Residues: CAAGGLDETQYF.

V gene TRBV25-1 combines with J gene TRBJ1-1; no firm D call. The V end lost 7 bases, the J end lost 3 bases, and 6 bases lay between the germline ends. This CDR3 comprises 11 residues. Germline V gene data show CDR1 as MGHDK and CDR2 as SYGVNS. This CDR3 reads CASTDYTEAFF. DNA for the CDR3: TGTGCCAGCACGGACTACACTGAAGCTTTCTTT.

This clone was seen a few times. Other DNA sequences in this sample translate to the same CDR3. The chain joins TRBV6-5 to TRBJ1-1; 8 nucleotides align to TRBD1. Per the germline V gene, CDR1 is MNHEY and CDR2 is SVGAGI. CDR3 size: 15 residues. V dropped 2 bases and J dropped 5; count of bases not matched to a gene: 7. CDR3 bases: TGTGCCAGCAGTTACGGTAGGACAGGGAATACTGAAGCTTTCTTT. Translation gives CASSYGRTGNTEAFF.

The V call is TRBV6-1, the J call TRBJ1-1, with a weak D call TRBD1 (5 bases). Germline CDR1 and CDR2: MNHNS and SASEGT. The CDR3 runs 12 residues. V gave up 5 bases and J gave up 13 bases, with 17 bases separating them. The CDR3, as DNA: TGTGCCAGCAGTCGTCAAGAGGGGCGGGGTTTCTTT. Its translation: CASSRQEGRGFF.

The chain couples TRBV6-5 to TRBJ1-4, with D possibly matching TRBD1 (5 bases). This CDR3 is built from 15 residues. Trimming left V 7 bases short and J 8 bases short, with 20 bases between. The germline V gene encodes CDR1 MNHEY and CDR2 SVGAGI. The CDR3 sequence is CASTKTTPGKEKLFF. CDR3 DNA: TGTGCCAGCACCAAAACGACTCCAGGGAAAGAAAAACTGTTTTTT.

The chain uses TRBV30 and TRBJ1-5, with D possibly TRBD1 on 5 matching bases. This CDR3 is built from 13 residues. The V end was cut by 8 bases, the J end by 0 bases, with 11 bases between. The germline V gene has CDR1 GTSNPN and CDR2 SVGIG (reference sequence). The CDR3 DNA reads TGTGCCGCCCAGGGCGATAGCAATCAGCCCCAGCATTTT. Translation: CAAQGDSNQPQHF.

V and J are TRBV6-1 and TRBJ1-6; 10 bases are a match to TRBD1. With 3 bases clipped from V and 13 bases from J, the junction kept 0 bases outside the gene matches. The germline V gene encodes CDR1 MNHNS and CDR2 SASEGT. This CDR3 is 12 amino acids long. CDR3 sequence (DNA): TGTGCCAGCAGTGAGGACAGGGGGCCCCTCCACTTT. It yields the protein CASSEDRGPLHF.

The chain carries TRBV4-2 and TRBJ2-7; 11 nucleotides align to TRBD2. This CDR3 is built from 17 residues. The germline V gene has CDR1 LGHNA and CDR2 YNFKEQ. The V and J ends lost 1 base and 2 bases, in that order; junction bases with no gene match: 7. The CDR3 reads CASSQASGGPRAYEQYF. CDR3 in DNA: TGTGCCAGCAGCCAAGCTAGCGGGGGGCCGAGGGCCTACGAGCAGTACTTC.

V usage is TRBV9 and J usage is TRBJ2-2; 8 positions match TRBD2. Germline assignment: CDR1 SGDLS and CDR2 YYNGEE. V shed 0 bases and J 4 bases; nucleotides not matched to a gene: 8. This CDR3 has 17 residues. CDR3 DNA sequence: TGTGCCAGCAGCGTAGTACCGACTAGCGCAGCCACCGGGGAGCTGTTTTTT. Translating gives CASSVVPTSAATGELFF.

The gene calls are TRBV5-4 and TRBJ1-1, with D possibly being TRBD1 (6 bases). V was pared by 0 bases and J by 4 bases, with 13 bases between. Germline V gene lookup returns CDR1 SGHNT and CDR2 YYREEE (reference sequence). This CDR3 contains 15 residues. The CDR3 DNA is TGTGCCAGCAGCTTGGAGGTCAGGGGAAGCACTGAAGCTTTCTTT. Translated, it gives CASSLEVRGSTEAFF.

The chain joins TRBV9 to TRBJ1-3; the match to TRBD1 covers 7 bases. Germline CDR1 is SGDLS and CDR2 is YYNGEE. This CDR3 is built from 15 residues. V lost 3 bases and J lost 4; bases outside the gene matches: 7. CDR3 sequence (DNA): TGTGCCAGCAGCGGACGACAGGGCGGGGGAAACACCATATATTTT. It is translated as CASSGRQGGGNTIYF.

This clone occurred once. This chain links TRBV15 with TRBJ1-5, with no clear D. V was trimmed by 9 bases and J by 2 bases, leaving 14 bases between them. The germline V gene encodes CDR1 LNHNV and CDR2 YYDKDF (reference sequence). CDR3 length: 14 residues. CDR3 in amino acids: CATGSLNGNQPQHF. Here the CDR3 DNA reads TGTGCCACGGGGAGCCTGAACGGCAATCAGCCCCAGCATTTT.

The chain recombines TRBV19 with TRBJ1-1; the match to TRBD1 covers 8 bases. Looked up from germline, CDR1 is LNHDA and CDR2 is SQIVND (reference sequence). This CDR3 spans 14 amino acids. V lost 7 bases to trimming and J lost 5 bases; unmatched junction nucleotides: 9. The CDR3 here is CASTPGQGRTEAFF. The CDR3 coding sequence is TGTGCCAGTACCCCCGGACAGGGCAGGACTGAAGCTTTCTTT.

This sequence joins TRBV7-6 and TRBJ2-2; 9 nucleotides agree with TRBD1. Germline assignment: CDR1 SGHVS and CDR2 FNYEAQ. This CDR3 spans 16 amino acids. Trimming cost V 5 bases and J 7 bases; bases outside gene matches: 11. In DNA, the CDR3 is TGTGCCAGCAGCCCTCTGACAGGGGGAAAGGGCGGGGAGCTGTTTTTT. Protein product: CASSPLTGGKGGELFF.

The sample holds a few counts of this clone. V gene TRBV7-3 combines with J gene TRBJ2-2; 9 positions agree with TRBD1. Germline lookup yields CDR1 SGHTA and CDR2 FQGTGA. The J segment lost 6 bases and the V segment lost 5 bases, leaving 7 bases of the junction unmatched. This CDR3 is 15 amino acids long. The CDR3 region has the DNA TGTGCCAGCAGCCTTCTGGACAGGGGATCCGGGGAGCTGTTTTTT. Residues: CASSLLDRGSGELFF.